The rows below give T cell receptor beta chains drawn from one sample of a study of vaccination effects on CD4 cells after COVID-19. Which antigens these TCRs recognize remains unknown. The table came from immunoSEQ multiplex PCR; TCRdb's copy has only in-frame clones and leaves some out. The table includes 25,000 to 40,000 clones, 82% detected once. Sequenced material: CD4+ T cells from PBMCs cultured with HCoV-NL63 spike peptides, taken after COVID-19 vaccination. The receptors come from a human donor who received a COVID-19 vaccine. Some clones in this sample may be carry-over from other donors' samples. Both conserved end residues are part of each CDR3. D genes are given only for firm matches. Some rows mark clone size as missing; the rest say once, few, many or name a class of expanded clone.

CDR3nt: TGTGCCAGCAGCACCCCCAGGGGGAACACTGAAGCTTTCTTT
CDR3aa: CASSTPRGNTEAFF
j_gene: TRBJ1-1
v_gene: TRBV27
abundance: once
d_gene: .

CDR3nt: TGTGCCAGCCTCTCTGAGAACACCGGGGAGCTGTTTTTT
CDR3aa: CASLSENTGELFF
j_gene: TRBJ2-2
v_gene: TRBV6-5
abundance: .
d_gene: .

CDR3nt: TGTGCCAGCAGCTTAGGGGCAGGGAGTGGAAACACCATATATTTT
CDR3aa: CASSLGAGSGNTIYF
j_gene: TRBJ1-3
v_gene: TRBV7-8
abundance: .
d_gene: .

CDR3nt: TGTGCCAGCAGCGACTATGCCGGGACGGGCATATTGGCTTTCTTT
CDR3aa: CASSDYAGTGILAFF
j_gene: TRBJ1-1
v_gene: TRBV6-5
abundance: .
d_gene: .

CDR3nt: TGTGCCAGCAGCCCCTTACAGGGATTCTATGGCTACACCTTC
CDR3aa: CASSPLQGFYGYTF
j_gene: TRBJ1-2
v_gene: TRBV5-6
abundance: .
d_gene: .

CDR3nt: TGCGCCAGCAGTGAGTCAGCAACAGGGGGAGGAAATGGCTACACCTTC
CDR3aa: CASSESATGGGNGYTF
j_gene: TRBJ1-2
v_gene: TRBV10-2
abundance: .
d_gene: TRBD1

CDR3nt: TGTGCCAGCAGTGAGAAAGGACAGGGGAACACTGAAGCTTTCTTT
CDR3aa: CASSEKGQGNTEAFF
j_gene: TRBJ1-1
v_gene: TRBV6-1
abundance: .
d_gene: TRBD1

CDR3nt: TGCGCCAGCAGTGAGGGAACTGGGACAGGGCTGAAAAACATTCAGTACTTC
CDR3aa: CASSEGTGTGLKNIQYF
j_gene: TRBJ2-4
v_gene: TRBV10-1
abundance: .
d_gene: TRBD1

CDR3nt: TGTGCCAGTATCGGACAGTTTATAGGCACTGAAGCTTTCTTT
CDR3aa: CASIGQFIGTEAFF
j_gene: TRBJ1-1
v_gene: TRBV19
abundance: .
d_gene: .

CDR3nt: TGCGCCAGCAGCTCGGGACAGGGTAATCACAACACTGAAGCTTTCTTT
CDR3aa: CASSSGQGNHNTEAFF
j_gene: TRBJ1-1
v_gene: TRBV5-1
abundance: .
d_gene: TRBD1

CDR3nt: TGTGCCAGCAGACTGGACAGGGGAAACACCATATATTTT
CDR3aa: CASRLDRGNTIYF
j_gene: TRBJ1-3
v_gene: TRBV12-3/TRBV12-4
abundance: .
d_gene: TRBD1

CDR3nt: TGTGCCAGCTCACCATCCCCTACTAATTCACCCCTCCACTTT
CDR3aa: CASSPSPTNSPLHF
j_gene: TRBJ1-6
v_gene: TRBV18
abundance: .
d_gene: .

CDR3nt: TGCAGCGTTGGAGGACAGGGATCGGGTTATGGCTACACCTTC
CDR3aa: CSVGGQGSGYGYTF
j_gene: TRBJ1-2
v_gene: TRBV29-1
abundance: once
d_gene: TRBD1

CDR3nt: TGTGCCATCAGTGAAAGGGCGACGAACACTGAAGCTTTCTTT
CDR3aa: CAISERATNTEAFF
j_gene: TRBJ1-1
v_gene: TRBV10-3
abundance: .
d_gene: .

CDR3nt: TGTGCCAGCAGCTTAGGCCGGCGACTAGCCTACCGTGGCAGAGATACGCAGTATTTT
CDR3aa: CASSLGRRLAYRGRDTQYF
j_gene: TRBJ2-3
v_gene: TRBV7-2
abundance: .
d_gene: TRBD2

CDR3nt: TGTGCCAGCTCACCATCGGCCGCTACTCTACGGAATGGCTACACCTTC
CDR3aa: CASSPSAATLRNGYTF
j_gene: TRBJ1-2
v_gene: TRBV18
abundance: .
d_gene: .

CDR3nt: TGCGCCAGCAGTGACCAGCGGGGGCCGGGGAATGAGCAGTTCTTC
CDR3aa: CASSDQRGPGNEQFF
j_gene: TRBJ2-1
v_gene: TRBV10-1
abundance: .
d_gene: TRBD2

CDR3nt: TGTGCCAGCAGCGGGGCACAAGAGACCCAGTACTTC
CDR3aa: CASSGAQETQYF
j_gene: TRBJ2-5
v_gene: TRBV7-2
abundance: .
d_gene: .

CDR3nt: TGTGCCAGCAAGAACAGGAACCTTATATATTTT
CDR3aa: CASKNRNLIYF
j_gene: TRBJ1-3
v_gene: TRBV6-5
abundance: .
d_gene: .

CDR3nt: TGCGCCAGCAGCCTATCTACCGGGACCGCCGGGAATGAGCAGTTCTTC
CDR3aa: CASSLSTGTAGNEQFF
j_gene: TRBJ2-1
v_gene: TRBV5-1
abundance: .
d_gene: .